Listed here is a single TCR beta chain. Sequencing was performed with immunoSEQ multiplex PCR; in TCRdb, only in-frame clones are kept and a portion is missing. Of approximately 260,000 clones in the sample, 80% to 95% were seen once. This sample is part of a study of blood T cell repertoires in COVID-19. CDR3 size: 15 residues. With V trimmed by 5 bases and J by 2 bases, 6 bases remained unmatched. Looked up from germline, CDR1 is SNHLY and CDR2 is FYNNEI. The study drew participants aged about 18 to 89 years from some 25 US areas. Recovered status in Cohort 3 required two negative PCRs, clearance, or symptom resolution.

The genes are TRBV2 and TRBJ1-3; 7 positions agree with TRBD1. The material sequenced was PBMCs or T cells enriched from blood (not recorded which). This TCR came from a woman under 30 who had recovered from COVID-19. As DNA, the CDR3 is TGTGCCAGCAGTCCTACAGGGGTCCCTGGAAACACCATATATTTT. Protein sequence: CASSPTGVPGNTIYF.